This TCR beta chain was profiled in a study of shared clonotypes between healthy human individuals. The CDR3 runs to 16 residues. The germline gives CDR1 SEHNR, CDR2 FQNEAQ (reference sequence). Findings and caveats of the study: Large sequencing depth failed to make sorted-subset sequencing complete, rarefaction showed.

Genomic DNA from each subset was divided evenly over several immunoSEQ plates. The authors' processing: ImmunoSEQ junction-only sequences lacked quality scores, so their filtering differed. The repertoire was sequenced with immunoSEQ multiplex PCR; TCRdb's copy has only in-frame clones and lacks some. Clone size and V and J calls were adopted from that table, with D and trimming inferred from the DNA. The table has about 1 million clones, approximately 76% seen once. In the case of this clone: Its specificity is unknown.

This sequence joins TRBV7-9 and TRBJ2-1; D is possibly TRBD2 (6 bases). The sequenced sample consisted of memory CD4+ T cells sorted from blood. Subset reported: CD45RA-negative fraction. This TCR was sampled from a man aged 18 to 29 in good health. The CDR3 here is CGGSLASSGSGNEQFF. Written as DNA, the CDR3 is TGTGGGGGCAGCTTAGCGTCCTCCGGGAGTGGAAATGAGCAGTTCTTC.